Presented here are 20 T cell receptor beta chains from one specimen sequenced in a study of shared T cell receptors in the human thymus. Here immunoSEQ multiplex PCR was the method, and the copy in TCRdb shows in-frame clones only, minus some. The sample holds 500,000 to 550,000 clones, around 78% seen once. In addition, the sample was reused for a study of human thymus T cells.

Sequenced material: thymocytes. The source is a boy younger than two with a congenital heart defect.

V is TRBV19 and J is TRBJ2-2; 8 positions match TRBD2. Germline trimming cut 6 bases from V and 7 bases from J; bases unmatched to any gene: 4. The CDR3 runs 13 residues. Germline V lookup: CDR1 LNHDA, CDR2 SQIVND (reference sequence). The CDR3, as DNA: TGTGCCAGTAGCGGGAGGGATGGCGGGGAGCTGTTTTTT. Translating gives CASSGRDGGELFF.

This clone was found once. The chain recombines TRBV9 with TRBJ2-1; TRBD1 matches 9 bases. V was pared by 0 bases and J by 4 bases, with 11 bases of the junction left unmatched. There are 18 residues in the CDR3. Germline CDR1 SGDLS, CDR2 YYNGEE. In DNA form, the CDR3 reads TGTGCCAGCAGCGTAGAAAGTGATTGGGGACAGGGTTACAATGAGCAGTTCTTC. Amino acid sequence: CASSVESDWGQGYNEQFF.

The gene calls are TRBV4-3 and TRBJ2-3; D unclear. The V and J ends lost 0 bases and 2 bases respectively, with 9 bases between them. This CDR3 comprises 15 residues. Germline CDR1 is LGHNA and CDR2 is YSLEER. CDR3 residues: CASSQDGSYTDTQYF. The CDR3 DNA reads TGCGCCAGCAGCCAAGACGGGTCCTACACAGATACGCAGTATTTT.

The chain employs TRBV5-6 and TRBJ2-5, with 7 bases fitting TRBD2. There are 15 residues in the CDR3. CDR1 and CDR2 from the germline V gene are SGHDT and YYEEEE. V shed 2 bases, J shed 3 bases, and the junction held 7 bases outside the gene matches. The CDR3 DNA follows: TGTGCCAGCAGCTTTTGGGGAGGGAGTAAAGAGACCCAGTACTTC. This encodes CASSFWGGSKETQYF.

The rearrangement uses TRBV28 and TRBJ1-6; D unclear. Trimming cost V 6 bases and J 6 bases, with 9 bases left between them. The CDR3 contains 13 residues. Germline V gene data show CDR1 as MDHEN and CDR2 as SYDVKM. For the CDR3, the DNA is TGTGCCAGCAGCCGTGTTCTTAATTCACCCCTCCACTTT. Translation gives CASSRVLNSPLHF. Full variable domain (rest looked up from reference TRBV28 and TRBJ1-6): DVKVTQSSRYLVKRTGEKVFLECVQDMDHENMFWYRQDPGLGLRLIYFSYDVKMKEKGDIPEGYSVSREKKERFSLILESASTNQTSMYLCASSRVLNSPLHFGNGTRLTVT.

This clone was detected only once. The V gene is TRBV10-3, the J gene TRBJ2-1; 7 nucleotides line up with TRBD2. The J segment lost 2 bases and the V segment lost 7 bases, leaving 8 bases of the junction unmatched. The CDR3 is 15 amino acids. The germline V gene encodes CDR1 ENHRY and CDR2 SYGVKD. The CDR3 is CAITKGLGPYNEQFF. Written as DNA, the CDR3 is TGTGCCATCACTAAAGGACTAGGTCCCTACAATGAGCAGTTCTTC.

This chain joins TRBV19 and TRBJ1-4, with D hard to call. The germline V and J ends were trimmed by 1 base and 6 bases, with 9 bases remaining between them. CDR1 is LNHDA, CDR2 SQIVND, per germline (reference sequence). CDR3 size: 14 residues. The CDR3 region has the DNA TGTGCCAGTAGTATAGGAACGGGAGATGAAAAACTGTTTTTT. Protein product: CASSIGTGDEKLFF.

V gene TRBV13 combines with J gene TRBJ2-7; TRBD2 might be the D (6 bases). Germline assignment: CDR1 PRHDT and CDR2 FYEKMQ (reference sequence). The V and J ends lost 0 bases and 5 bases respectively, with 20 bases between them. The CDR3 consists of 17 residues. The CDR3 region has the DNA TGTGCCAGCAGCTTAGGCCCGCGGGGAGGAGGAATAGACGAGCAGTACTTC. Translating gives CASSLGPRGGGIDEQYF.

This chain links TRBV11-2 with TRBJ2-7; D is possibly TRBD1 (7 bases). The CDR3 contains 16 residues. CDR1 and CDR2 (germline): SGHAT, FQNNGV. The V and J ends lost 5 bases and 7 bases respectively, with 24 bases between them. CDR3: CASSPLAGQLFGEQYF. The CDR3 DNA is TGTGCCAGCAGCCCCCTGGCGGGACAGCTCTTTGGGGAGCAGTACTTC. The whole variable domain, filled in from reference TRBV11-2 and TRBJ2-7, reads EAGVAQSPRYKIIEKRQSVAFWCNPISGHATLYWYQQILGQGPKLLIQFQNNGVVDDSQLPKDRFSAERLKGVDSTLKIQPAKLEDSAVYLCASSPLAGQLFGEQYFGPGTRLTVT.

This clone was observed a single time. V gene TRBV18 combines with J gene TRBJ2-7; 9 bases are shared with TRBD2. The V gene end was trimmed by 1 base and the J gene end by 0 bases; junction bases not matched to a gene: 19. This CDR3 has 21 amino acids. The germline V gene encodes CDR1 KGHSH and CDR2 LQKENI. The CDR3 coding sequence is TGTGCCAGCTCACCACTTCACAGGGGATGGGCAACTAGCGGGCCCTCCTACGAGCAGTACTTC. This sequence encodes CASSPLHRGWATSGPSYEQYF.

The chain has TRBV5-6 and TRBJ2-5, with D possibly being TRBD2 (5 bases). Germline V lookup: CDR1 SGHDT, CDR2 YYEEEE. The CDR3 runs 14 residues. With 1 base removed from V and 1 base from J, the gap between germline ends came to 8 bases. The CDR3 coding sequence is TGTGCCAGCAGCTTGCAGCGGATCCAAGAGACCCAGTACTTC. Its protein is CASSLQRIQETQYF.

The genes are TRBV7-8 and TRBJ1-2; TRBD1 matches 8 bases. Germline CDR1 SGHVS, CDR2 FQNEAQ. This CDR3 region has 13 residues. Trimming cost V 4 bases and J 4 bases; bases outside gene matches: 2. The CDR3 protein is CASSSTGAYGYTF. CDR3 nucleotides: TGTGCCAGCAGCTCGACAGGGGCCTATGGCTACACCTTC. The variable domain in full, completed from reference TRBV7-8 and TRBJ1-2, reads GAGVSQSPRYKVAKRGQDVALRCDPISGHVSLFWYQQALGQGPEFLTYFQNEAQLDKSGLPSDRFFAERPEGSVSTLKIQRTQQEDSAVYLCASSSTGAYGYTFGSGTRLTVV.

CDR3 region: CASSPGLAGGHEQYF. CDR3 sequence (DNA): TGCGCCAGCAGCCCGGGACTAGCGGGAGGTCACGAGCAGTACTTC. The chain carries TRBV5-1 and TRBJ2-7; TRBD2 matches 15 bases. CDR3 length equals 15 residues. Germline assignment: CDR1 SGHRS and CDR2 YFSETQ. Losses at the gene ends were 4 bases for V and 5 bases for J; bases not matched to a gene: 4.

This chain connects TRBV7-3 to TRBJ2-7; 9 bases line up with TRBD1. V shed 1 base, J shed 3 bases, and the junction held 7 bases outside the gene matches. The CDR3 loop spans 16 amino acids. Germline CDR1 and CDR2: SGHTA and FQGTGA. Here the CDR3 reads CASSLRGQGPNYEQYF. CDR3 coding DNA: TGTGCCAGCAGCTTAAGGGGACAGGGTCCCAACTACGAGCAGTACTTC.

This chain links TRBV29-1 with TRBJ1-5, with D tentatively TRBD1 (5 bases). The germline gives CDR1 SQVTM, CDR2 ANQGSEA. The CDR3 is 13 amino acids. With 0 bases removed from V and 7 bases from J, the gap between germline ends came to 10 bases. The CDR3 nucleotides read TGCAGCGTTGAAGACAGGGCGGGACAGCCCCAGCATTTT. The encoded protein is CSVEDRAGQPQHF.

This chain connects TRBV20-1 to TRBJ2-3, with D maybe TRBD1 (5 bases). The CDR3 loop spans 10 amino acids. The V gene's germline CDR1 is DFQATT and CDR2 SNEGSKA (reference sequence). The V and J ends lost 4 bases and 6 bases respectively, with 5 bases between them. In DNA, the CDR3 is TGCAGTGCTAAGGGGGATACGCAGTATTTT. It is translated as CSAKGDTQYF.

The chain carries TRBV5-6 and TRBJ2-1, with 9 bases lining up with TRBD1. Germline assignment: CDR1 SGHDT and CDR2 YYEEEE. The CDR3 is 16 amino acids. The V gene end was trimmed by 0 bases and the J gene end by 5 bases; junction bases not matched to a gene: 6. CDR3 protein: CASSLVGQGIHNEQFF. As DNA, the CDR3 is TGTGCCAGCAGCTTGGTGGGACAGGGCATTCACAATGAGCAGTTCTTC.

CDR3 bases: TGTGCCAGCAGTCCGACCCCGACGGAGATGAACACTGAAGCTTTCTTT. Amino acid sequence: CASSPTPTEMNTEAFF. The gene calls are TRBV6-4 and TRBJ1-1; D remains ambiguous. V dropped 5 bases and J dropped 0 bases, with 16 bases sitting between them. Germline CDR1 reads MRHNA; CDR2 reads SNTAGT. The CDR3 spans 16 residues.

This chain uses TRBV19 with TRBJ1-5, with TRBD1 identical over 9 bases. V dropped 8 bases and J dropped 2; count of bases not matched to a gene: 16. The CDR3 is 18 residues long. The germline CDR1 and CDR2 sequences are LNHDA and SQIVND (reference sequence). CDR3 protein: CASRCHGTGLCGNQPQHF. The CDR3 nucleotides read TGTGCCAGTCGTTGTCATGGGACAGGGTTATGTGGCAATCAGCCCCAGCATTTT.

The genes are TRBV11-3 and TRBJ2-7; TRBD1 agrees at 8 bases. The V gene end was trimmed by 5 bases and the J gene end by 5 bases; junction bases not matched to a gene: 11. Germline-derived CDR1 and CDR2 are SGHNT and YENEEA. The CDR3 runs to 15 residues. CDR3 region: CASSPPSDRGHEQYF. The CDR3 DNA reads as TGTGCCAGCAGCCCTCCGTCCGACAGGGGCCACGAGCAGTACTTC. Full variable domain (missing parts from reference TRBV11-3 and TRBJ2-7): EAGVVQSPRYKIIEKKQPVAFWCNPISGHNTLYWYLQNLGQGPELLIRYENEEAVDDSQLPKDRFSAERLKGVDSTLKIQPAELGDSAVYLCASSPPSDRGHEQYFGPGTRLTVT.